This TCR beta chain was identified during a study of T-cell memory formation after mild COVID-19 (dated by TCRdb to about 2021). General notes on the study: TCR sequence clusters from the two donors were found to be largely donor specific. In a couple of donors, T-cell clones that expanded and contracted after mild COVID-19 were tracked by sequencing TCRalpha and TCRbeta repertoires over time. Two young, previously healthy adult volunteers, one female and one male, were included in the cohort.

Ficoll-Paque density gradient centrifugation was used to isolate PBMCs. About this clonotype itself: The antigen this receptor binds is unknown. No base-level quality is on record; no much larger clone is a single base apart.

On the study overall, not on this receptor specifically: The second-wave clones that peaked on day 37 were not confirmed to be SARS-CoV-2 specific. From day 15 to 85, contracting clones showed balanced CD4/CD8 phenotypes, whereas a second wave of clones that expanded from day 15 to 37 leaned towards CD4+. Some responding clones were found in pre-infection memory, which suggests that pre-existing cross-reactive memory T cells took part in the SARS-CoV-2 response. Contracting CD4+ clones appeared mostly in the CM and EM memory subsets, whereas CD8+ clones were enriched in EMRA. The study included only a couple of mild cases, and larger cohorts that include severe cases with pre-infection samples were judged to be necessary.

Sequencing was performed on an Illumina NovaSeq 6000. TCRalpha and TCRbeta cDNA libraries were constructed by 5'RACE with constant-segment primers, with sample barcodes and unique molecular identifiers being introduced. RNA was extracted from every sample with Trizol reagent. Libraries were amplified in two PCR steps, with a second sample barcode and Illumina TruSeq adapters added in the second step. The libraries were sequenced on an Illumina NovaSeq using 2 x 150 bp paired-end reads. Regarding the original processing steps: The reads were demultiplexed and collapsed into UMI-guided consensus sequences using migec v1.2.7. Using mixcr v2.1.11, the UMI consensuses were aligned to TRA and TRB V and J templates and assembled into clonotypes. A clonotype was counted as expanded or contracted only when both edgeR and NoisET called the clonotype significant, with the noise models trained on biological replicates. For edgeR calls, the cutoffs were a false discovery rate-adjusted p below 0.01 and a log2 fold-change threshold of 1. As an exploratory analysis of dynamics, PCA with hierarchical clustering was applied to max-normalized trajectories of the 1000 most abundant clonotypes. Separately sequenced CD4+ and CD8+ repertoires were used to assign a CD4 or CD8 phenotype to each responding clone. In TCRdb, the public reads were trimmed at Q25 with fastp and aligned with MiXCR, with productive beta chains retained. Duplicate CDR3 protein sequences are folded into a single record with the most common DNA and genes. The V and J calls, along with clone size, are taken from TCRdb and not from the paper's own processing. The sample includes about 290,000 distinct CDR3 sequences, with under 20% observed a single time. The top ten clones comprise more than 20% of the sample.

The material sequenced was PBMCs or a T cell subset sorted from them (not recorded which). The clonotype was recovered from a man younger than 35 who had mild COVID-19 (a few samples of this study predate the infection). The sample titles of this study are shuffled in the database, so cell type and time point are left out; the donor was told from shared clones.

Read as DNA, the sequence is TGTGCCAGCGGGACTGGGGACAGTTCCTACGAGCAGTACTTC. The encoded protein is CASGTGDSSYEQYF. The sequence links TRBV27 to TRBJ2-7, and perhaps TRBD1 as D gene, on 7 matching bases. Trimming at the junction amounts to 8 bases on V and 1 base on J, and the germline ends lie 15 bases apart. Counted from cysteine to phenylalanine, this CDR3 has 14 amino acids. The retained sequence is limited to the CDR3, 42 bases, with the frame set at the first base. CDR1 and CDR2, looked up from the germline V gene (reference sequence), are MNHEY and SMNVEV.